This T cell receptor (beta chain) is from a study of T-cell reconstitution after alpha-beta-depleted transplantation in children. Using unique molecular identifiers, the investigators prepared the TCRbeta library. In TCRdb, the PCR reads were re-called with MiXCR into one record per CDR3 protein. The table has hundreds of thousands of distinct CDR3 sequences, roughly 17% seen once. In its sample, this clonotype was seen many times. The sequenced sample was PBMCs from the stem cell graft donor, obtained from the stem cell graft. The TCR comes from a human donor who donated a stem cell graft to a child with acute myeloid leukemia.

DNA of the CDR3: TGCAGTGCTAGAGGGTTGACTAGCGGGGACCAAGAGACCCAGTACTTC. Amino acids: CSARGLTSGDQETQYF. The chain has TRBV20-1 and TRBJ2-5; TRBD2 matches at 11 bases. CDR1 DFQATT and CDR2 SNEGSKA come from the germline V gene (reference sequence). This CDR3 has 16 residues. V lost 1 base, J lost 0 bases, and 4 bases stayed unmatched.